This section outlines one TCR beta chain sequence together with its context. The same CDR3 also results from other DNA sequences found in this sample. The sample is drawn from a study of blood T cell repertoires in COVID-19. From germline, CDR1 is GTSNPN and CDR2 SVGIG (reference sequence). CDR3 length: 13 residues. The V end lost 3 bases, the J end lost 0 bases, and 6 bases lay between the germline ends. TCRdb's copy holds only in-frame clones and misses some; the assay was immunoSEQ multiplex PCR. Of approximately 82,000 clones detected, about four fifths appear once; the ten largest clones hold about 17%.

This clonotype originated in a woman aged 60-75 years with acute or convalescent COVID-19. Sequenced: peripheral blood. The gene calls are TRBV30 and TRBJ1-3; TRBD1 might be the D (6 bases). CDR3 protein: CAWSRGSGNTIYF. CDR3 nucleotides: TGTGCCTGGAGCAGGGGCTCTGGAAACACCATATATTTT.